This paragraph reports one T cell receptor beta chain. The data were obtained in a study of blood T cell repertoires in COVID-19. Study summary: Researchers got acute and convalescent COVID-19 samples from the United States, Italy and Spain. From T cells, B-cell-depleted T cells, or PBMCs came the material, which was cDNA or gDNA.

The CDR3 is 13 amino acids. V was pared by 0 bases and J by 2 bases, with 6 bases between. In germline, CDR1 is SGHNT, CDR2 YYREEE (reference sequence). Authors' analysis steps: Cell counts per sample came from amplifying reference gene primers. Produced via immunoSEQ multiplex PCR; TCRdb's table is partial and in-frame only. V, J and clone size were drawn from that table, and D and trimming were deduced from the DNA. The sample holds roughly 220,000 clones, around 82% seen once. The clonotype originates from a woman aged 65 to 85 with acute or convalescent COVID-19. Specimen: peripheral blood. The chain recombines TRBV5-4 with TRBJ2-7; D ambiguous. The CDR3 sequence is CASSLAQTYEQYF. In DNA form, the CDR3 reads TGTGCCAGCAGCTTGGCACAGACCTACGAGCAGTACTTC.